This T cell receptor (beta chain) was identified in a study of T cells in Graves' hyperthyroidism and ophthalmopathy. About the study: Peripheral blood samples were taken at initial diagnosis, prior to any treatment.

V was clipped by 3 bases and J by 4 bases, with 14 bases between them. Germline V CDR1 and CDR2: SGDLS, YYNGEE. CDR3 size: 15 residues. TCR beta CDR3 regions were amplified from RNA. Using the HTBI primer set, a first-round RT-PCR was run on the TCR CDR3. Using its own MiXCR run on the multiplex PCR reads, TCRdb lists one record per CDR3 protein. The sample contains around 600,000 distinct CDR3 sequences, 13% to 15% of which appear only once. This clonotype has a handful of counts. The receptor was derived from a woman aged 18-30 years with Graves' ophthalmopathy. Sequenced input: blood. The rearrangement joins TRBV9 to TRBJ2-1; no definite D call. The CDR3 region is CASSAARASYNEQFF. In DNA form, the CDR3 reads TGTGCCAGCAGCGCAGCCCGAGCTTCATACAATGAGCAGTTCTTC.